Shown below are 17 T cell receptor beta chains from a single sample sequenced in a study of T cells in Graves' hyperthyroidism and ophthalmopathy. TCR beta CDR3 sequences were amplified from RNA transcripts. RT-PCR in the first round (using the HTBI primer set) targeted the TCR CDR3. MiXCR, run by TCRdb on the multiplex PCR reads, gives a single entry per CDR3 protein. Found here are hundreds of thousands of distinct CDR3 sequences, just under 20% of them singletons; the top ten hold approximately 50%. Specimen: blood. The receptors originated from a man in his forties or fifties with Graves' ophthalmopathy.

This clonotype was observed at least ten times. The chain joins TRBV20-1 to TRBJ1-2; D gene uncertain. Between the trimmed V and J ends, which lost 3 bases and 2 bases, there was a span of 10 bases. Per germline, CDR1 DFQATT and CDR2 SNEGSKA (reference sequence). The CDR3 has 13 amino acids. The CDR3 reads CSARGLGNYGYTF. CDR3 nucleotides: TGCAGTGCTAGGGGGTTAGGAAACTATGGCTACACCTTC.

This clonotype was counted ten times or more. The rearrangement uses TRBV27 and TRBJ1-1; possibly TRBD1 for D (6 bases). This CDR3 region has 13 residues. Germline lookup yields CDR1 MNHEY and CDR2 SMNVEV (reference sequence). Between the trimmed V and J ends, which lost 10 bases and 4 bases, there was a span of 16 bases. Here the CDR3 reads CATSRRGATEAFF. The CDR3 bases are TGTGCCACCTCCAGACGGGGGGCCACTGAAGCTTTCTTT.

This clonotype was counted many times. The chain carries TRBV12-3 or TRBV12-4 and TRBJ2-1; possibly TRBD1 for D (6 bases). Trimming pared 7 bases from V and 7 bases from J, leaving 20 bases between. The CDR3 is made up of 15 amino acids. CDR3 protein: CASTSLGAQYNEQFF. The CDR3 coding sequence is TGTGCCAGCACATCTTTGGGGGCCCAGTATAATGAGCAGTTCTTC.

This chain links TRBV19 with TRBJ1-1; D not resolved. Trimming took off 3 bases at V and 2 bases at J, with 13 bases between the two ends. Germline lookup yields CDR1 LNHDA and CDR2 SQIVND (reference sequence). The CDR3 length is 15 residues. The CDR3 loop reads CASSIHPQLNTEAFF. CDR3 coding DNA: TGTGCCAGTAGTATTCATCCCCAGCTAAACACTGAAGCTTTCTTT.

This clonotype was seen repeatedly, ten times or more. V usage is TRBV3-1 and J usage is TRBJ1-2, with D unclear. The CDR3 has 12 residues. Trimming removed 1 base from V and 4 bases from J, with 4 bases in between. Germline V gene sequence: CDR1 LGHDT, CDR2 YNNKEL (reference sequence). CDR3 bases: TGTGCCAGCAGCCAAGGGATCTATGGCTACACCTTC. Translated, it gives CASSQGIYGYTF.

The V call is TRBV6-2 or TRBV6-3, the J call TRBJ2-5, with D unresolved. The CDR3 is 14 amino acids. Germline values: CDR1 MNHEY, CDR2 SVGEGT. V was clipped by 5 bases and J by 4 bases, with 14 bases between them. The CDR3 nucleotides are TGTGCCAGCAGTCAGAGCCCAACCAGAGAGACCCAGTACTTC. It specifies CASSQSPTRETQYF.

The sample holds many counts of this clonotype. The V and J genes are TRBV18 and TRBJ1-1, with D possibly being TRBD1 (6 bases). Trimming removed 1 base at V and 3 bases at J, with 12 bases between. The CDR3 covers 15 residues. Per the germline V gene, CDR1 is KGHSH and CDR2 is LQKENI. The CDR3 is CASSPLTGRDTEAFF. The CDR3 nucleotides read TGTGCCAGCTCACCACTTACAGGGCGGGACACTGAAGCTTTCTTT.

The chain couples TRBV24-1 to TRBJ2-2; D gene unclear. CDR3 length: 12 amino acids. The V end was cut by 4 bases, the J end by 3 bases, with 2 bases between. In germline, CDR1 is KGHDR, CDR2 SFDVKD. The CDR3 reads CATSEYTGELFF. The CDR3 bases are TGTGCCACCAGTGAGTACACCGGGGAGCTGTTTTTT.

The chain links TRBV7-2 to TRBJ2-1; no clear D. In germline, CDR1 is SGHTA, CDR2 FQGNSA. V gave up 0 bases and J gave up 4 bases, with 7 bases separating them. The CDR3 totals 14 residues. In DNA, the CDR3 is TGTGCCAGCAGCTTAGCCAACAAGTACAATGAGCAGTTCTTC. Protein sequence: CASSLANKYNEQFF.

This clonotype was counted ten times or more. V usage is TRBV11-2 and J usage is TRBJ2-2; weak D call: TRBD2 (5 bases). Per germline, CDR1 SGHAT and CDR2 FQNNGV. Trimming took 3 bases from V and 4 from J, leaving 12 bases between them. CDR3 size: 15 residues. The CDR3 protein is CASSLAVEGTGELFF. CDR3 sequence (DNA): TGTGCCAGCAGCTTGGCGGTCGAGGGCACCGGGGAGCTGTTTTTT.

This chain connects TRBV28 to TRBJ2-7, with D maybe TRBD2 (7 bases). Germline CDR1 reads MDHEN; CDR2 reads SYDVKM. CDR3 length equals 15 residues. V lost 6 bases to trimming and J lost 4 bases, with 19 bases between them. The CDR3 protein is CASSPGGGGVYEQYF. The CDR3 region has the DNA TGTGCCAGCAGCCCGGGTGGAGGGGGGGTTTACGAGCAGTACTTC. The whole variable domain, filled in from reference TRBV28 and TRBJ2-7, reads DVKVTQSSRYLVKRTGEKVFLECVQDMDHENMFWYRQDPGLGLRLIYFSYDVKMKEKGDIPEGYSVSREKKERFSLILESASTNQTSMYLCASSPGGGGVYEQYFGPGTRLTVT.

This clonotype was observed many times. CDR3 in amino acids: CASSLGGENTGELFF. The CDR3 coding sequence is TGTGCCAGCAGCTTAGGAGGGGAGAACACCGGGGAGCTGTTTTTT. The chain is built from TRBV7-3 and TRBJ2-2, with D perhaps TRBD2 (6 bases). Germline V gene sequence: CDR1 SGHTA, CDR2 FQGTGA. V lost 2 bases to trimming and J lost 1 base, with 8 bases between them. The CDR3 consists of 15 residues. The full variable domain, its missing parts supplied by reference TRBV7-3 and TRBJ2-2, is GAGVSQTPSNKVTEKGKYVELRCDPISGHTALYWYRQSLGQGPEFLIYFQGTGAADDSGLPNDRFFAVRPEGSVSTLKIQRTERGDSAVYLCASSLGGENTGELFFGEGSRLTVL.

The chain is built from TRBV6-1 and TRBJ2-7; the D is unclear. The CDR3 length is 13 residues. Trimming took off 6 bases at V and 7 bases at J, with 16 bases between the two ends. From germline, CDR1 is MNHNS and CDR2 SASEGT. The CDR3 sequence: CASRSAGLGEQYF. The DNA for the CDR3 is TGTGCCAGCAGAAGTGCAGGATTGGGAGAGCAGTACTTC.

This clonotype was detected only a few times. V and J are TRBV12-3 or TRBV12-4 and TRBJ1-6; 8 bases map to TRBD1. There are 14 residues in the CDR3. J lost 10 bases, V lost 5 bases, and 7 bases had no gene match. CDR3 nucleotide sequence: TGTGCCAGCAGTACCTCAGGGGGCGGCTCACCCCTCCACTTT. This encodes CASSTSGGGSPLHF.

In its sample, this clonotype was seen a few times. The rearrangement uses TRBV7-9 and TRBJ1-1; a possible D gene is TRBD1 (5 bases). The V end was cut by 5 bases, the J end by 3 bases, with 13 bases between. CDR1 and CDR2 from the germline V gene are SEHNR and FQNEAQ (reference sequence). This CDR3 is 14 amino acids long. The CDR3 loop is CASSPTIQDTEAFF. The CDR3, as DNA: TGTGCCAGCAGCCCCACAATACAGGACACTGAAGCTTTCTTT.

The rearrangement uses TRBV29-1 and TRBJ2-5; 7 nucleotides match TRBD2. Germline CDR1 reads SQVTM; CDR2 reads ANQGSEA. With V trimmed by 8 bases and J by 9 bases, 21 bases remained unmatched. The CDR3 loop spans 15 amino acids. CDR3: CSLRTGGGSLGAQYF. The CDR3 bases are TGCAGCTTGAGGACGGGGGGAGGATCACTCGGTGCCCAGTACTTC.

This clonotype turned up a few times. The V call is TRBV18, the J call TRBJ1-2; TRBD1 agrees at 7 bases. V gave up 6 bases and J gave up 8 bases; unmatched junction bases: 12. The CDR3 extends over 14 amino acids. Per germline, CDR1 KGHSH and CDR2 LQKENI. The CDR3 nucleotides read TGTGCCAGCTCCCCCGGGACAGAGGCCGACGGCTACACCTTC. Its protein product is CASSPGTEADGYTF. The full variable domain, in which reference TRBV18 and TRBJ1-2 provide the parts outside the CDR3, is NAGVMQNPRHLVRRRGQEARLRCSPMKGHSHVYWYRQLPEEGLKFMVYLQKENIIDESGMPKERFSAEFPKEGPSILRIQQVVRGDSAAYFCASSPGTEADGYTFGSGTRLTVV.